This T cell receptor beta chain was identified in a study of naive and memory T cell subsets. General study results and limits: Potentially, T cell activation and differentiation skew this RNA-based measurement.

This clonotype was recorded many times. The antigen is unknown. This CDR3 is built from 16 residues. Germline lookup yields CDR1 MDHEN and CDR2 SYDVKM. Deletions cut 3 bases from V and 3 bases from J, with 17 bases between. TCR cDNA received a 3' ligated oligonucleotide that carried a UMI. Whole blood, 2 to 2.5 ml, came from adult healthy volunteers. Unsorted total RNA, roughly 1 to 1000 ng, was DNase treated before reverse transcription. The SP2 primer and nested alpha and beta constant region primers amplified ligated cDNA in four rounds. For blood and skin samples, reverse transcription used TCR alpha and beta constant primers. TCRdb reanalysed the 5' RACE reads using MiXCR and keeps one entry per CDR3 protein. In the table there are some 60,000 distinct CDR3 sequences, 6.5% to 8.5% of which are singletons.

The origin of this receptor is a female donor in good health. This rearrangement joins TRBV28 to TRBJ1-1; D not certain. In DNA form, the CDR3 reads TGTGCCAGCAGTTTGGGGATTCTCGTATCGTACACTGAAGCTTTCTTT. As protein: CASSLGILVSYTEAFF.